The rows below give T cell receptor beta chains drawn from one sample of a study of T cell responses to AZD1222 COVID-19 vaccine. Sequencing used immunoSEQ multiplex PCR; TCRdb keeps in-frame clones, though not all of them. The top ten hold over 15% of the sample, which has 90,000 to 120,000 clones, roughly 89% seen once. The sample in question was peripheral blood, obtained on day 0 of AZD1222 vaccination. The receptors here all came from an adult in good health. The CDR3 runs from the conserved cysteine through the conserved F or W. Each record gives: clone size, J gene, V gene, D gene, CDR3 protein, CDR3 DNA. A D gene is named only where the DNA matches it firmly. Only part of the rows carry a size: once, few, many, or a class if the clone is expanded.

size: .
J: TRBJ2-2
V: TRBV3-1/TRBV3-2
D: .
CDR3: CASSQEWSTGELFF
DNA: TGTGCCAGCAGCCAAGAGTGGAGCACCGGGGAGCTGTTTTTT

size: .
J: TRBJ2-1
V: TRBV28
D: .
CDR3: CASSQSNEQFF
DNA: TGTGCCAGCAGCCAATCTAATGAGCAGTTCTTC

size: .
J: TRBJ2-7
V: TRBV5-6
D: .
CDR3: CASSSGLSQYEQYF
DNA: TGTGCCAGCAGCTCGGGTCTTTCTCAATACGAGCAGTACTTC

size: .
J: TRBJ2-2
V: TRBV4-1
D: TRBD1
CDR3: CASSQGQKNTGELFF
DNA: TGCGCCAGCAGCCAGGGACAGAAGAACACCGGGGAGCTGTTTTTT

size: .
J: TRBJ2-7
V: TRBV19
D: .
CDR3: CASSISRGRFYEQYF
DNA: TGTGCCAGTAGTATATCCAGGGGGAGGTTCTACGAGCAGTACTTC

size: .
J: TRBJ1-5
V: TRBV25-1
D: TRBD1
CDR3: CASSDGQGVPYSNQPQHF
DNA: TGTGCCAGCAGTGACGGACAGGGGGTTCCGTATAGCAATCAGCCCCAGCATTTT

size: once
J: TRBJ2-7
V: TRBV27
D: TRBD1
CDR3: CASRSPGQGGSRPYEQYF
DNA: TGTGCCAGCCGTAGTCCGGGACAGGGGGGAAGTCGTCCCTACGAGCAGTACTTC

size: .
J: TRBJ2-7
V: TRBV3-1/TRBV3-2
D: .
CDR3: CASSQSYEQYF
DNA: TGTGCCAGCAGTCAATCCTACGAGCAGTACTTC

size: once
J: TRBJ1-1
V: TRBV6-1
D: TRBD1
CDR3: CASSVGETGIYTEAFF
DNA: TGTGCCAGCAGTGTTGGGGAGACAGGGATTTACACTGAAGCTTTCTTT

size: once
J: TRBJ2-7
V: TRBV27
D: TRBD2
CDR3: CASSLGGSFGGGAYEQYF
DNA: TGTGCCAGCAGTTTAGGTGGTTCGTTTGGCGGGGGAGCCTACGAGCAGTACTTC

size: .
J: TRBJ2-2
V: TRBV19
D: .
CDR3: CASSMGTNLGTGELFF
DNA: TGTGCCAGTAGTATGGGAACCAACCTGGGCACCGGGGAGCTGTTTTTT

size: .
J: TRBJ2-7
V: TRBV27
D: .
CDR3: CASSLAGVHEQYF
DNA: TGTGCCAGCAGTTTGGCAGGGGTGCACGAGCAGTACTTC

size: .
J: TRBJ2-3
V: TRBV5-1
D: TRBD2
CDR3: CASKAGSTDTQYF
DNA: TGCGCCAGTAAAGCGGGGAGCACAGATACGCAGTATTTT

size: .
J: TRBJ2-7
V: TRBV28
D: .
CDR3: CASSLSTRIARSSYEQYF
DNA: TGTGCCAGCAGTCTCTCGACTAGAATTGCGAGGAGCTCCTACGAGCAGTACTTC

size: .
J: TRBJ2-3
V: TRBV5-4
D: .
CDR3: CASSLPPNTDTQYF
DNA: TGTGCCAGCAGCTTACCCCCTAACACAGATACGCAGTATTTT

size: .
J: TRBJ1-2
V: TRBV5-1
D: .
CDR3: CASRSRLRQANYGYTF
DNA: TGCGCCAGCAGGAGCAGACTTCGACAAGCTAACTATGGCTACACCTTC

size: .
J: TRBJ1-4
V: TRBV5-6
D: TRBD1
CDR3: CASSLTGTGYEKLFF
DNA: TGTGCCAGCAGTCTGACCGGGACAGGGTATGAAAAACTGTTTTTT

size: .
J: TRBJ2-1
V: TRBV7-3
D: .
CDR3: CASSLRQSNEQFF
DNA: TGTGCCAGCAGCTTAAGGCAGAGCAATGAGCAGTTCTTC

size: .
J: TRBJ2-1
V: TRBV5-1
D: TRBD2
CDR3: CASSGTSGRADEQFF
DNA: TGCGCCAGCAGCGGTACTAGCGGGAGAGCTGATGAGCAGTTCTTC

size: .
J: TRBJ1-1
V: TRBV18
D: .
CDR3: CASSPGQMNTEAFF
DNA: TGTGCCAGCTCACCAGGACAGATGAACACTGAAGCTTTCTTT

size: once
J: TRBJ2-4
V: TRBV10-3
D: TRBD2
CDR3: CAISEFSGSGGALNIQYF
DNA: TGTGCCATCAGTGAGTTTAGCGGGTCGGGAGGAGCGCTAAACATTCAGTACTTC

size: .
J: TRBJ2-1
V: TRBV29-1
D: TRBD2
CDR3: CSVSGTSGRNEQFF
DNA: TGCAGCGTGTCCGGGACTAGCGGGAGAAATGAGCAGTTCTTC

size: few
J: TRBJ2-7
V: TRBV19
D: TRBD1
CDR3: CATQGQGIYEQYF
DNA: TGTGCCACCCAGGGACAGGGAATCTACGAGCAGTACTTC

size: .
J: TRBJ1-1
V: TRBV9
D: TRBD1
CDR3: CASSFGQGDTEAFF
DNA: TGTGCCAGCAGCTTTGGACAGGGAGACACTGAAGCTTTCTTT

size: .
J: TRBJ2-7
V: TRBV11-2
D: TRBD2
CDR3: CASSLLQTSGPYEQYF
DNA: TGTGCCAGCAGCTTACTTCAGACTAGCGGGCCTTACGAGCAGTACTTC

size: .
J: TRBJ1-2
V: TRBV27
D: .
CDR3: CASSLGVGYGYTF
DNA: TGTGCCAGCAGTTTAGGGGTCGGCTATGGCTACACCTTC

size: .
J: TRBJ1-5
V: TRBV2
D: TRBD1
CDR3: CASNPQGNNQPQHF
DNA: TGTGCCAGCAACCCACAGGGGAATAATCAGCCCCAGCATTTT

size: .
J: TRBJ2-3
V: TRBV6-4
D: .
CDR3: CASSDQDSPTDTQYF
DNA: TGTGCCAGCAGTGACCAGGACTCCCCCACAGATACGCAGTATTTT

size: .
J: TRBJ2-7
V: TRBV5-4
D: .
CDR3: CASSPRVGGGLNEQYF
DNA: TGTGCCAGCAGCCCCCGAGTCGGGGGCGGACTTAATGAGCAGTACTTC

size: .
J: TRBJ2-5
V: TRBV25-1
D: TRBD1
CDR3: CASSEGTVRKETQYF
DNA: TGTGCCAGCAGTGAAGGGACAGTAAGAAAAGAGACCCAGTACTTC

size: .
J: TRBJ2-1
V: TRBV5-1
D: .
CDR3: CASSFQGYDNEQFF
DNA: TGCGCCAGCAGCTTCCAGGGTTACGACAATGAGCAGTTCTTC

size: .
J: TRBJ1-6
V: TRBV7-9
D: .
CDR3: CASSLGGRAHSPLHF
DNA: TGTGCCAGCAGCTTAGGGGGCAGGGCACATTCACCCCTCCACTTT

size: .
J: TRBJ1-2
V: TRBV28
D: .
CDR3: CASSSSGAANYGYTF
DNA: TGTGCCAGCAGTTCGTCAGGGGCAGCTAACTATGGCTACACCTTC

size: .
J: TRBJ1-2
V: TRBV4-1
D: TRBD1
CDR3: CASSHDPGQIYGYTF
DNA: TGCGCCAGCAGCCACGATCCGGGACAGATCTATGGCTACACCTTC

size: .
J: TRBJ1-1
V: TRBV28
D: .
CDR3: CASSASDFTEAFF
DNA: TGTGCCAGCAGTGCCTCGGACTTTACTGAAGCTTTCTTT

size: .
J: TRBJ2-7
V: TRBV12-3/TRBV12-4
D: .
CDR3: CASSKVGNEQYF
DNA: TGTGCCAGCAGCAAAGTAGGTAACGAGCAGTACTTC

size: .
J: TRBJ1-5
V: TRBV7-2
D: .
CDR3: CASSLETYRNQPQHF
DNA: TGTGCCAGCAGCTTAGAGACTTATCGGAATCAGCCCCAGCATTTT

size: .
J: TRBJ1-1
V: TRBV7-9
D: TRBD1
CDR3: CASSSGGTPEAFF
DNA: TGTGCCAGCAGCTCAGGGGGCACCCCTGAAGCTTTCTTT

size: once
J: TRBJ2-5
V: TRBV27
D: TRBD2
CDR3: CASSPIPGGGTQYF
DNA: TGTGCCAGCAGTCCCATACCGGGAGGGGGGACCCAGTACTTC

size: .
J: TRBJ1-1
V: TRBV19
D: .
CDR3: CASSTGLSTEAFF
DNA: TGTGCCAGTAGTACGGGGTTGAGCACTGAAGCTTTCTTT

size: .
J: TRBJ2-4
V: TRBV5-4
D: TRBD1
CDR3: CASSGEDRRNIQYF
DNA: TGTGCCAGCAGCGGCGAGGACAGGCGGAACATTCAGTACTTC

size: .
J: TRBJ1-6
V: TRBV27
D: .
CDR3: CASSPTGTTNSPLHF
DNA: TGTGCCAGCAGTCCAACCGGGACCACAAATTCACCCCTCCACTTT

size: .
J: TRBJ2-7
V: TRBV3-1/TRBV3-2
D: .
CDR3: CASSPGSSSYEQYF
DNA: TGTGCCAGCAGCCCCGGGAGCAGCTCCTACGAGCAGTACTTC

size: .
J: TRBJ1-2
V: TRBV7-8
D: .
CDR3: CASSLKQHPNYGYTF
DNA: TGTGCCAGCAGCTTAAAACAGCACCCTAACTATGGCTACACCTTC

size: .
J: TRBJ1-1
V: TRBV9
D: .
CDR3: CASSVTPGDTEAFF
DNA: TGTGCCAGCAGCGTGACCCCGGGGGACACTGAAGCTTTCTTT

size: .
J: TRBJ2-7
V: TRBV19
D: .
CDR3: CASSIKLTAYEQYF
DNA: TGTGCCAGTAGTATAAAGTTGACAGCCTACGAGCAGTACTTC

size: .
J: TRBJ1-5
V: TRBV5-6
D: TRBD1
CDR3: CASSYGATGGSQPQHF
DNA: TGTGCCAGCAGCTACGGCGCGACAGGGGGGAGTCAGCCCCAGCATTTT

size: .
J: TRBJ1-5
V: TRBV18
D: .
CDR3: CASSPDSNQPQHF
DNA: TGTGCCAGCTCACCGGACAGTAATCAGCCCCAGCATTTT

size: .
J: TRBJ2-1
V: TRBV5-1
D: .
CDR3: CASSLSGILGEQFF
DNA: TGCGCCAGCAGCTTGAGTGGGATTTTGGGTGAGCAGTTCTTC

size: .
J: TRBJ1-4
V: TRBV5-1
D: .
CDR3: CASSLGQLREKLFF
DNA: TGCGCCAGCAGCTTGGGACAATTGAGGGAAAAACTGTTTTTT

size: .
J: TRBJ2-5
V: TRBV7-6
D: .
CDR3: CASSPRTRETQYF
DNA: TGTGCCAGCAGCCCGAGGACGAGGGAGACCCAGTACTTC

size: .
J: TRBJ2-3
V: TRBV5-1
D: TRBD2
CDR3: CASSLKRGGLTDTQYF
DNA: TGCGCCAGCAGTCTGAAGCGGGGGGGCTTGACAGATACGCAGTATTTT

size: .
J: TRBJ2-3
V: TRBV30
D: .
CDR3: CAWSVMPDTQYF
DNA: TGTGCCTGGAGTGTAATGCCAGATACGCAGTATTTT

size: .
J: TRBJ2-3
V: TRBV4-1
D: TRBD2
CDR3: CASSQDAGARTDTQYF
DNA: TGCGCCAGCAGCCAAGATGCGGGAGCAAGGACAGATACGCAGTATTTT

size: .
J: TRBJ2-3
V: TRBV3-1/TRBV3-2
D: .
CDR3: CASSLILADTQYF
DNA: TGTGCCAGCAGCCTCATCCTAGCAGATACGCAGTATTTT